This T cell receptor beta chain stems from a study of T-cell reconstitution after alpha-beta-depleted transplantation in children. In this sample, this clonotype turned up many times. Unique molecular identifiers were incorporated when the TCRbeta library was constructed. In TCRdb, the PCR reads were re-called with MiXCR into one record per CDR3 protein. The table records 60,000 to 80,000 distinct CDR3 sequences, around 7.9% of them present only once. The material was PBMCs from the stem cell graft donor, obtained from the stem cell graft. This sequence was found in a human donor who donated a stem cell graft to a child with acute lymphoblastic leukemia.

The DNA for the CDR3 is TGTGCCAGCAGCCCAAAAATGGTGGGAGCCTACGAGCAGTACTTC. Translating gives CASSPKMVGAYEQYF. The rearrangement uses TRBV7-6 and TRBJ2-7; possible D gene TRBD2, 5 bases. The CDR3 extends over 15 amino acids. From germline, CDR1 is SGHVS and CDR2 FNYEAQ. Trimming removed 5 bases at V and 2 bases at J, with 16 bases between.